The 29 T cell receptor beta chains below were found in one sample sequenced in a study of PD-1 blockade in classical Hodgkin lymphoma. There was relapse after autologous stem cell transplantation in every patient, and there was variation in brentuximab vedotin exposure. TCRdb keeps only in-frame clones here, not all; method: immunoSEQ multiplex PCR. The sample consists of around 41,000 clones, 70% to 80% of them appearing once. The sequences come from peripheral blood mononuclear cells (PBMCs), collected at baseline. The receptors here all came from a human donor with classical Hodgkin lymphoma.

This chain connects TRBV7-2 to TRBJ2-1; 11 positions match TRBD2. Losses at the gene ends were 3 bases for V and 8 bases for J; bases not matched to a gene: 6. Germline-derived CDR1 and CDR2 are SGHTA and FQGNSA. The CDR3 contains 15 residues. DNA of the CDR3: TGTGCCAGCAGCTTGACTAGCGGGGCCTGGGATGAGCAGTTCTTC. Translation: CASSLTSGAWDEQFF.

This clone occurred a few times. V usage is TRBV15 and J usage is TRBJ1-2; weak D call: TRBD1 (6 bases). CDR3 length: 13 amino acids. Trimming stripped 6 bases from V and 6 bases from J, with 14 bases between. Germline lookup yields CDR1 LNHNV and CDR2 YYDKDF (reference sequence). The DNA for the CDR3 is TGTGCCACCAGAAGAACCGGGGGCGATGGCTACACCTTC. It is translated as CATRRTGGDGYTF.

The chain uses TRBV19 and TRBJ1-5; D is ambiguous. V lost 5 bases and J lost 7, with 12 bases in between. Germline CDR1 is LNHDA and CDR2 is SQIVND (reference sequence). The CDR3 runs to 13 residues. CDR3 DNA: TGTGCCAGTAGTGTACGACTCGGCCAGCCCCAGCATTTT. It translates to CASSVRLGQPQHF.

This chain links TRBV6-5 with TRBJ2-7; D not certain. With 0 bases removed from V and 2 bases from J, the gap between germline ends came to 8 bases. Germline loops: CDR1 MNHEY, CDR2 SVGAGI. This CDR3 comprises 14 residues. The CDR3 bases are TGTGCCAGCAGTTACTCATTGGGGACCTACGAGCAGTACTTC. Its protein product is CASSYSLGTYEQYF.

The V gene is TRBV28, the J gene TRBJ2-3; D is perhaps TRBD2 (5 bases). The germline CDR1 and CDR2 sequences are MDHEN and SYDVKM. V lost 5 bases and J 6 bases, leaving 21 bases between the germline ends. The CDR3 covers 16 residues. The DNA for the CDR3 is TGTGCCAGCAGTACTCTAGCAGGACCCCTGGATGATACGCAGTATTTT. Residues: CASSTLAGPLDDTQYF.

V is TRBV10-3 and J is TRBJ1-4; the match to TRBD1 covers 10 bases. The CDR3 runs to 16 residues. Looked up from germline, CDR1 is ENHRY and CDR2 is SYGVKD. V was clipped by 2 bases and J by 7 bases; unmatched bases: 7. The CDR3 protein is CAISEPSGTGAEKLFF. The CDR3 bases are TGTGCCATCAGTGAGCCCTCCGGGACAGGGGCTGAAAAACTGTTTTTT.

The chain's CDR3 is CASRTTRGTQETQYF. The CDR3 nucleotides are TGTGCCAGCAGGACGACTAGGGGGACCCAAGAGACCCAGTACTTC. The chain uses TRBV6-5 and TRBJ2-5; either TRBD1 or TRBD2 may fit D (6 bases each). Germline CDR1 reads MNHEY; CDR2 reads SVGAGI. The CDR3 spans 15 residues. V lost 6 bases, J lost 1 base, and 15 bases lay in between.

The rearrangement uses TRBV6-5 and TRBJ1-1, with D possibly TRBD1 on 5 matching bases. V shed 0 bases and J shed 3 bases, with 8 bases lying between them. Germline V gives CDR1 MNHEY, CDR2 SVGAGI. This CDR3 is built from 14 residues. The CDR3, as DNA: TGTGCCAGCAGTTACTCTGGGGGGTACACTGAAGCTTTCTTT. It encodes CASSYSGGYTEAFF.

V is TRBV5-6 and J is TRBJ2-1, with 12 nucleotides matching TRBD2. The CDR3 has 17 amino acids. Germline lookup yields CDR1 SGHDT and CDR2 YYEEEE. J was trimmed by 6 bases and V by 4 bases; bases with no gene match: 11. The CDR3 DNA sequence: TGTGCCAGCAGCCGACGGGCTAGCGGGAGGGCCGGCAATGAGCAGTTCTTC. Translation: CASSRRASGRAGNEQFF.

The chain has TRBV28 and TRBJ1-2; maybe TRBD1 (6 bases). V was trimmed by 10 bases and J by 2 bases, leaving 14 bases between them. The CDR3 covers 13 residues. Germline CDR1 and CDR2: MDHEN and SYDVKM. CDR3 nucleotides: TGTGCCACCAACTCGGACAGAAACTATGGCTACACCTTC. Amino acid sequence: CATNSDRNYGYTF.

This chain uses TRBV27 with TRBJ1-5; TRBD1 agrees at 8 bases. The CDR3 is made up of 17 amino acids. Germline V lookup: CDR1 MNHEY, CDR2 SMNVEV (reference sequence). After removal of 3 bases from V and 2 bases from J, the junction contained 9 bases not matched to a gene. CDR3 sequence: CASSFPGGQDGNQPQHF. CDR3 nucleotide sequence: TGTGCCAGCAGTTTCCCGGGGGGACAGGACGGCAATCAGCCCCAGCATTTT.

V and J are TRBV7-2 and TRBJ2-3; a weak D match, TRBD2 (6 bases). Trimming shortened V by 0 bases and J by 6 bases, and 16 bases separated the two germline ends. Germline lookup yields CDR1 SGHTA and CDR2 FQGNSA. The CDR3 has 16 amino acids. The CDR3 region is CASSLAGWRARDTQYF. The DNA for the CDR3 is TGTGCCAGCAGCTTAGCTGGCTGGAGGGCCAGGGATACGCAGTATTTT.

This clone occurred a few times. The CDR3 DNA sequence: TGTGCCAGCAGTTCCAGTCCGCTTGGGAGAGGGAGGGCAACTAATGAAAAACTGTTTTTT. Amino acids: CASSSSPLGRGRATNEKLFF. The gene calls are TRBV28 and TRBJ1-4; unclear D gene. The CDR3 is made up of 20 amino acids. The germline V gene encodes CDR1 MDHEN and CDR2 SYDVKM. Trimming stripped 4 bases from V and 0 bases from J, with 24 bases between. The full variable domain, rest sourced from reference TRBV28 and TRBJ1-4, is DVKVTQSSRYLVKRTGEKVFLECVQDMDHENMFWYRQDPGLGLRLIYFSYDVKMKEKGDIPEGYSVSREKKERFSLILESASTNQTSMYLCASSSSPLGRGRATNEKLFFGSGTQLSVL.

The V and J genes are TRBV5-1 and TRBJ2-5; D is undetermined. Germline CDR1 and CDR2: SGHRS and YFSETQ. The CDR3 sequence is 13 residues long. Trimming stripped 4 bases from V and 5 bases from J, with 12 bases between. CDR3 loop: CASSVGYGETQYF. The DNA of the CDR3 is TGCGCCAGCAGCGTGGGGTACGGGGAGACCCAGTACTTC.

The chain couples TRBV6-4 to TRBJ2-7; tentatively, D is TRBD2 (6 bases). The CDR3 runs to 17 residues. V shed 9 bases and J shed 2 bases, with 26 bases lying between them. Germline CDR1 MRHNA, CDR2 SNTAGT. The CDR3 DNA reads as TGTGCCAGAGTCAATGCCCGGGACTTTCTTAATCCCTACGAGCAGTACTTC. Amino acid sequence: CARVNARDFLNPYEQYF.

The chain is built from TRBV14 and TRBJ1-2; 7 bases are shared with TRBD1. Per the germline V gene, CDR1 is SGHDN and CDR2 is FVKESK. J gave up 5 bases and V 4 bases, and 10 bases lay outside the gene matches. The CDR3 covers 15 residues. CDR3 DNA sequence: TGTGCCAGCAGCCTTCCGGGACAGAGATCATATGGCTACACCTTC. Its protein is CASSLPGQRSYGYTF.

The V call is TRBV28, the J call TRBJ2-5; 11 bases agree with TRBD1. The CDR3 sequence is 16 residues long. Germline V lookup: CDR1 MDHEN, CDR2 SYDVKM. V lost 2 bases, J lost 7 bases, and 9 bases stayed unmatched. CDR3 sequence: CASSLAGQGVPGTQYF. Here the CDR3 DNA reads TGTGCCAGCAGTTTAGCGGGACAGGGGGTTCCCGGGACCCAGTACTTC.

This clone was detected only a few times. The chain has TRBV13 and TRBJ2-7, with D possibly matching TRBD1 (6 bases). The germline V gene has CDR1 PRHDT and CDR2 FYEKMQ (reference sequence). The germline V and J ends were trimmed by 3 bases and 2 bases, with 14 bases remaining between them. This CDR3 comprises 15 residues. The DNA for the CDR3 is TGTGCCAGCAGCTTTAACGGACAGCCAACCTACGAGCAGTACTTC. Its protein is CASSFNGQPTYEQYF. The variable domain in full, with the rest retrieved from reference TRBV13 and TRBJ2-7, is AAGVIQSPRHLIKEKRETATLKCYPIPRHDTVYWYQQGPGQDPQFLISFYEKMQSDKGSIPDRFSAQQFSDYHSELNMSSLELGDSALYFCASSFNGQPTYEQYFGPGTRLTVT.

This chain uses TRBV11-3 with TRBJ1-4; D may be TRBD1 (5 bases). CDR3 length: 15 residues. Deletions cut 5 bases from V and 3 bases from J, with 13 bases between. Germline-derived CDR1 and CDR2 are SGHNT and YENEEA. CDR3 amino acids: CASSGQGRANEKLFF. The CDR3, as DNA: TGTGCCAGCAGCGGGCAGGGTCGGGCTAATGAAAAACTGTTTTTT. The full variable domain, with the rest looked up from reference TRBV11-3 and TRBJ1-4, is EAGVVQSPRYKIIEKKQPVAFWCNPISGHNTLYWYLQNLGQGPELLIRYENEEAVDDSQLPKDRFSAERLKGVDSTLKIQPAELGDSAVYLCASSGQGRANEKLFFGSGTQLSVL.

The genes are TRBV12-2 and TRBJ2-1; the D call in the table, TRBD2, was not verified against the DNA. TRBV12-2 is given as a pseudogene. The CDR3 loop spans 15 amino acids. CDR3: CASRLQGGSYNGQFF. In DNA, the CDR3 is TGTGCAAGTCGGTTACAGGGAGGCTCCTACAATGGGCAGTTCTTC.

This chain connects TRBV29-1 to TRBJ2-1; 13 bases are a match to TRBD2. CDR1 and CDR2 (germline): SQVTM, ANQGSEA. The CDR3 is 16 residues long. V shed 8 bases and J 4 bases; nucleotides not matched to a gene: 11. The CDR3 protein is CSPRTSGSLAYNEQFF. The CDR3, as DNA: TGCAGCCCGAGGACTAGCGGGAGCTTGGCATACAATGAGCAGTTCTTC.

The rearrangement links TRBV14 to TRBJ2-5; a possible D gene is TRBD1 (5 bases). CDR1 is SGHDN, CDR2 FVKESK, per germline. Between the trimmed V and J ends, which lost 4 bases and 0 bases, there was a span of 9 bases. The CDR3 has 14 residues. CDR3 coding DNA: TGTGCCAGCAGCCGCCGACAGTACCAAGAGACCCAGTACTTC. It translates to CASSRRQYQETQYF.

The chain carries TRBV5-1 and TRBJ2-7; D gene unclear. Trimming took off 5 bases at V and 0 bases at J, with 15 bases between the two ends. There are 15 residues in the CDR3. Germline CDR1 SGHRS, CDR2 YFSETQ. The CDR3 DNA reads as TGCGCCAGCAGATTCCTTGGCGCCAACTCCTACGAGCAGTACTTC. It specifies CASRFLGANSYEQYF.

This chain uses TRBV19 with TRBJ2-3; tentatively, D is TRBD1 (6 bases). This CDR3 has 14 residues. In germline, CDR1 is LNHDA, CDR2 SQIVND (reference sequence). V shed 2 bases and J shed 6 bases, with 12 bases lying between them. CDR3 in amino acids: CASSIRGHLDTQYF. CDR3 nucleotides: TGTGCCAGTAGTATAAGGGGACACCTGGATACGCAGTATTTT.

The rearrangement joins TRBV4-1 to TRBJ2-1; 12 nucleotides line up with TRBD2. Germline V gene sequence: CDR1 MGHRA, CDR2 YSYEKL. This CDR3 spans 17 amino acids. Unmatched junction bases numbered 4, after V lost 1 base and J lost 3 bases. The CDR3 spells CASSQGLAGAYYNEQFF. For the CDR3, the DNA is TGCGCCAGCAGCCAAGGACTAGCGGGAGCGTACTACAATGAGCAGTTCTTC.

By its share, this clone is medium-sized. The V gene is TRBV2, the J gene TRBJ2-7; 8 positions agree with TRBD1. This CDR3 is 11 amino acids long. The ends lost 8 bases at V and 6 bases at J; junction bases unmatched: 3. CDR1 and CDR2 (germline): SNHLY, FYNNEI. CDR3: CASSGQGEQYF. CDR3 bases: TGTGCCAGCTCTGGACAGGGCGAGCAGTACTTC.

The DNA of the CDR3 is TGTGCCAGCAGCCGAGGTAGCGGGGAGACCCAGTACTTC. Translating it yields CASSRGSGETQYF. V and J are TRBV7-2 and TRBJ2-5; 7 positions match TRBD2. CDR1 is SGHTA, CDR2 FQGNSA, per germline. V dropped 5 bases and J dropped 5; count of bases not matched to a gene: 5. This CDR3 is built from 13 residues.

The J gene is TRBJ2-7, the V gene TRBV2; D assignment may be TRBD1 or TRBD2 (5 bases each). Germline V CDR1 and CDR2: SNHLY, FYNNEI. The CDR3 contains 13 residues. Deletions cut 6 bases from V and 2 bases from J, with 11 bases between. The CDR3 loop reads CASRDGTAYEQYF. CDR3 nucleotides: TGTGCCAGCAGAGACGGGACCGCCTACGAGCAGTACTTC. Full variable domain (rest looked up from reference TRBV2 and TRBJ2-7): EPEVTQTPSHQVTQMGQEVILRCVPISNHLYFYWYRQILGQKVEFLVSFYNNEISEKSEIFDDQFSVERPDGSNFTLKIRSTKLEDSAMYFCASRDGTAYEQYFGPGTRLTVT.

The chain employs TRBV2 and TRBJ1-1; possibly TRBD1 for D (5 bases). V was clipped by 6 bases and J by 8 bases, with 13 bases between them. Germline values: CDR1 SNHLY, CDR2 FYNNEI. This CDR3 is 12 amino acids long. CDR3: CASRGRRREAFF. DNA of the CDR3: TGTGCCAGCAGGGGGCGGCGGAGGGAAGCTTTCTTT.